These 8 T cell receptor beta chains share one sample of origin, sequenced in a study of T cell repertoires in cytomegalovirus infection. One entry per CDR3 protein results from TCRdb running MiXCR on the reads. The sample holds fewer than 300,000 distinct CDR3 sequences; 20% to 30% are singletons and the top ten take roughly 14%. Sequenced: PBMCs. The receptors stem from a human donor in good health (CMV status not recorded). Some clones in this sample may be carry-over from other donors' samples.

This clonotype occurred many times. The chain combines TRBV7-2 with TRBJ1-1; 7 bases line up with TRBD1. V shed 3 bases and J 3 bases; nucleotides not matched to a gene: 7. CDR3 length: 15 residues. CDR1 and CDR2 (germline): SGHTA, FQGNSA. CDR3 coding DNA: TGTGCCAGCAGCTTCTTAGGGGGCGGGGACACTGAAGCTTTCTTT. Protein: CASSFLGGGDTEAFF.

Many counts were recorded for this clonotype. This chain joins TRBV7-2 and TRBJ2-4, with TRBD2 matching 8 bases. The CDR3 is 15 residues long. Losses at the gene ends were 6 bases for V and 0 bases for J; bases not matched to a gene: 4. Germline V gene sequence: CDR1 SGHTA, CDR2 FQGNSA. The chain's CDR3 is CASSPAGVAKNIQYF. In nucleotides, the CDR3 is TGTGCCAGCAGTCCAGCGGGGGTAGCCAAAAACATTCAGTACTTC.

This clonotype was seen more than once but under ten times. This chain uses TRBV4-1 with TRBJ2-7; D is perhaps TRBD1 (6 bases). The V gene's germline CDR1 is MGHRA and CDR2 YSYEKL. CDR3 size: 15 residues. The V end lost 3 bases, the J end lost 1 base, and 13 bases lay between the germline ends. The CDR3 DNA follows: TGCGCCAGCAGCCATGGCGGACAGTCTTCCTACGAGCAGTACTTC. Encoded protein: CASSHGGQSSYEQYF.

This clonotype was counted at least ten times. V gene TRBV7-9 combines with J gene TRBJ2-1; D not certain. Between the trimmed V and J ends, which lost 5 bases and 6 bases, there was a span of 11 bases. The germline CDR1 and CDR2 sequences are SEHNR and FQNEAQ (reference sequence). There are 13 residues in the CDR3. The CDR3 reads CASSTRVPNEQFF. The CDR3 region has the DNA TGTGCCAGCAGCACACGGGTCCCCAATGAGCAGTTCTTC.

This clonotype was seen more than once but under ten times. The chain is built from TRBV29-1 and TRBJ1-3; no reliable D call. In germline, CDR1 is SQVTM, CDR2 ANQGSEA. Trimming pared 4 bases from V and 1 base from J, leaving 8 bases between. The CDR3 sequence is 13 residues long. As DNA, the CDR3 is TGCAGCGTTGCGAGGGAATCTGGAAACACCATATATTTT. This translates into CSVARESGNTIYF.

The chain joins TRBV5-1 to TRBJ1-5; D is possibly TRBD1 (6 bases). This CDR3 contains 15 residues. Germline loops: CDR1 SGHRS, CDR2 YFSETQ. With 4 bases removed from V and 0 bases from J, the gap between germline ends came to 11 bases. The chain's CDR3 is CASSEGHNSNQPQHF. In DNA, the CDR3 is TGCGCCAGCAGCGAGGGACACAATAGCAATCAGCCCCAGCATTTT.

The chain recombines TRBV5-4 with TRBJ1-2; D is ambiguous. V was pared by 5 bases and J by 7 bases, with 15 bases between. This CDR3 is 13 amino acids long. Looked up from germline, CDR1 is SGHNT and CDR2 is YYREEE (reference sequence). Here the CDR3 reads CASRLIGRAGYTF. The CDR3 nucleotides are TGTGCCAGCAGGTTGATAGGGAGGGCTGGCTACACCTTC.

This clonotype occurred a few times. The chain recombines TRBV20-1 with TRBJ2-5; D is unresolved. The CDR3 loop spans 13 amino acids. The germline V and J ends were trimmed by 0 bases and 1 base, with 6 bases remaining between them. Germline CDR1 is DFQATT and CDR2 is SNEGSKA (reference sequence). This CDR3 is CSARDQRQETQYF. CDR3 sequence (DNA): TGCAGTGCTAGAGATCAGCGCCAAGAGACCCAGTACTTC.